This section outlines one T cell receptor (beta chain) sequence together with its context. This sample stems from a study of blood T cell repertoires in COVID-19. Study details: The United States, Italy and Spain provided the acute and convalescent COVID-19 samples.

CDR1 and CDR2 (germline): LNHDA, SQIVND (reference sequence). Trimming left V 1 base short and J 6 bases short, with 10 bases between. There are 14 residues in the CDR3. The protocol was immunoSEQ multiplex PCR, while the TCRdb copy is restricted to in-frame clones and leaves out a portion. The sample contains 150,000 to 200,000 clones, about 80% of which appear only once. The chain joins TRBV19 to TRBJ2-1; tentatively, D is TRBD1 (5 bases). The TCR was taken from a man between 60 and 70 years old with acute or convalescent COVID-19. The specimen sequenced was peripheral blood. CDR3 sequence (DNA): TGTGCCAGTAGTATAGGGGGCACCTTCAATGAGCAGTTCTTC. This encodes CASSIGGTFNEQFF.